This T cell receptor (beta chain) was identified in a study of OX40 agonist ivuxolimab in advanced cancers. Study-level background: The patients received agonistic anti-OX40 (CD134) antibody ivuxolimab.

Profiled with immunoSEQ multiplex PCR; TCRdb holds only in-frame clones, not every one. Of 55,000 to 75,000 clones listed, 91% are singletons. In the case of this clone: Antigen specificity is unknown.

Overall study results and limits: There were, on average, more expanded clones in CD8+ T cells than in CD4+. By week 6 at 0.1 to 3.0 mg/kg, blood CD4+ and CD8+ T cells had expanded clonally.

CDR1 and CDR2 (germline): SGHNT, YYREEE (reference sequence). The CDR3 is made up of 14 amino acids. Trimming removed 2 bases at V and 5 bases at J, with 13 bases between. This sequence was found in an adult with an advanced solid tumor such as melanoma, head and neck, liver or kidney cancer. The sample in question was CD4+ or CD8+ T cells sorted from blood, obtained in a trial of the OX40 agonist ivuxolimab. The V gene is TRBV5-4, the J gene TRBJ2-5; D remains ambiguous. The CDR3 spells CASSFVGSGETQYF. For the CDR3, the DNA is TGTGCCAGCAGCTTCGTAGGCTCCGGCGAGACCCAGTACTTC.